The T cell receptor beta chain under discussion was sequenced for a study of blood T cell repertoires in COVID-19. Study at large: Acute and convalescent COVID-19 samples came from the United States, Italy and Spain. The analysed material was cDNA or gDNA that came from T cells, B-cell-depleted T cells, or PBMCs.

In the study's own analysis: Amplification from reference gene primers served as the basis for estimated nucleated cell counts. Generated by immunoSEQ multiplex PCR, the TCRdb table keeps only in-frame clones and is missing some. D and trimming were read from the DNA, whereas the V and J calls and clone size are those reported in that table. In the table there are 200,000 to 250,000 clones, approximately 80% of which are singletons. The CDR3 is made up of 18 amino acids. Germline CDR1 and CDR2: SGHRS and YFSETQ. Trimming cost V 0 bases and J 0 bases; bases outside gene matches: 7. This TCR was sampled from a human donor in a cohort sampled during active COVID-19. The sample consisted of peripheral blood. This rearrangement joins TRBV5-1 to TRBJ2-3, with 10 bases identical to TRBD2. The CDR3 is CASSLVASGGTSTDTQYF. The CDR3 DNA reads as TGCGCCAGCAGCTTGGTGGCTAGCGGGGGCACTAGCACAGATACGCAGTATTTT. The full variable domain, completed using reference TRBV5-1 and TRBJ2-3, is KAGVTQTPRYLIKTRGQQVTLSCSPISGHRSVSWYQQTPGQGLQFLFEYFSETQRNKGNFPGRFSGRQFSNSRSEMNVSTLELGDSALYLCASSLVASGGTSTDTQYFGPGTRLTVL.